The clone carrying this TCR beta chain was counted a few times. Its target is not known. Trimming stripped 5 bases from V and 12 bases from J, with 15 bases between. This CDR3 is built from 12 residues. This entry belongs to a study of human T cells and chemical hapten exposure. Study-wide results and caveats: Patch test score rose with PT1 expanded TCRs, significant at 8, 16, 32, not 4.

Time point noted: pre-sensitization, week 0. The treatment: therapeutic diphenylcyclopropenone sensitization with weekly scalp DPC. Blood draws came first, before each patch test. TCRdb processed the RACE reads anew with MiXCR; each CDR3 protein has one entry. Among a few hundred thousand distinct CDR3 sequences listed, 8.6% were seen once. J is TRBJ2-3 and V is TRBV12-3 or TRBV12-4; perhaps TRBD2 as D (6 bases). Material: whole blood, obtained in connection with sensitization to the hapten diphenylcyclopropenone (DPC). The TCR comes from a woman between 40 and 55 years old with alopecia areata. Some clones in this sample may be carry-over from other donors' samples. In nucleotides, the CDR3 is TGTGCCAGCAGTCCACCAGGGACTGCTCAGTATTTT. This translates into CASSPPGTAQYF.